These 8 T cell receptor beta chains originate from one sample sequenced in a study of T-cell memory formation after mild COVID-19 (dated by TCRdb to the early 2020s). Library prep was done by 5' RACE. Sequencing took place on an Illumina NovaSeq 6000. TCRdb ran its own pipeline on the public reads, namely fastp trimming at Q25 and MiXCR clone calling, and kept in-frame beta chains. Every entry covers one CDR3 protein and lists the most common genes and DNA from its rows. The table for this sample lists a few hundred thousand distinct CDR3 sequences; nearly 25% of them were counted only once. The ten largest clones add up to around 13% of the sample. Sequenced material: PBMCs or a T cell subset sorted from them (not recorded which). All receptors come from an adult woman who had mild COVID-19 (a few samples of this study predate the infection). The sample titles of this study are shuffled in the database, so cell type and time point are left out; the donor was told from shared clones.

The rearrangement links TRBV11-2 to TRBJ2-4; the match to TRBD1 covers 11 bases. The CDR3 runs 17 residues. Germline V CDR1 and CDR2: SGHAT, FQNNGV. V trimming: 5 bases; J trimming: 8 bases; junction bases outside the gene matches: 14. The CDR3 sequence: CASSAASRGQGVDIQYF. The CDR3 DNA sequence: TGTGCCAGCAGCGCAGCATCTCGGGGACAGGGGGTGGACATTCAGTACTTC. Full variable domain (rest looked up from reference TRBV11-2 and TRBJ2-4): EAGVAQSPRYKIIEKRQSVAFWCNPISGHATLYWYQQILGQGPKLLIQFQNNGVVDDSQLPKDRFSAERLKGVDSTLKIQPAKLEDSAVYLCASSAASRGQGVDIQYFGAGTRLSVL.

The J gene is TRBJ2-1, the V gene TRBV20-1; 8 bases agree with TRBD1. CDR3 length: 13 residues. CDR1 and CDR2 (germline): DFQATT, SNEGSKA (reference sequence). After removal of 6 bases from V and 9 bases from J, the junction contained 10 bases not matched to a gene. This CDR3 is CSAIGQGKPEQFF. CDR3 coding DNA: TGCAGTGCCATCGGACAGGGAAAGCCTGAGCAGTTCTTC.

The chain is built from TRBV19 and TRBJ2-1, with TRBD2 identical over 14 bases. J was trimmed by 9 bases and V by 5 bases; bases with no gene match: 6. Germline loops: CDR1 LNHDA, CDR2 SQIVND (reference sequence). This CDR3 is built from 15 residues. The CDR3 DNA sequence: TGTGCCAGTAGTCTGGGGACTAGCGGGGGTAGTGAGCAGTTCTTC. It is translated as CASSLGTSGGSEQFF.

The CDR3 sequence is CASSHNLQGKEKLFF. The CDR3 nucleotides read TGTGCCAGCAGTCACAATTTACAGGGGAAGGAAAAACTGTTTTTT. This chain joins TRBV12-3 or TRBV12-4 and TRBJ1-4; 7 bases map to TRBD1. The junction had 11 bases not matched to a gene; V was cut back by 5 bases and J by 8 bases. This CDR3 spans 15 amino acids.

This clonotype has a handful of counts. The V call is TRBV13, the J call TRBJ2-3, with TRBD1 as a possible D gene (5 bases). Germline V lookup: CDR1 PRHDT, CDR2 FYEKMQ (reference sequence). The CDR3 has 14 amino acids. V lost 7 bases to trimming and J lost 2 bases, with 13 bases between them. The DNA of the CDR3 is TGTGCCAGCACCATAAGGGGATACACAGATACGCAGTATTTT. Its protein product is CASTIRGYTDTQYF.

Only a few counts were recorded for this clonotype. The V call is TRBV2, the J call TRBJ2-1, with D maybe TRBD2 (5 bases). V was clipped by 6 bases and J by 6 bases, with 15 bases between them. CDR1 SNHLY and CDR2 FYNNEI come from the germline V gene. The CDR3 covers 14 residues. The CDR3 sequence is CASRSTRSGNEQFF. CDR3 DNA: TGTGCCAGCAGATCTACTAGATCGGGCAATGAGCAGTTCTTC.

The gene calls are TRBV2 and TRBJ1-4, with D perhaps matching TRBD1 (6 bases). The germline gives CDR1 SNHLY, CDR2 FYNNEI. Trimming took 6 bases from V and 7 from J, leaving 18 bases between them. CDR3 length: 15 amino acids. CDR3 DNA sequence: TGTGCCAGCAGGCGACAGGACGTCGTAGGTGAAAAACTGTTTTTT. Translating it yields CASRRQDVVGEKLFF.

This clonotype occurred a few times. The rearrangement uses TRBV2 and TRBJ2-1; 9 nucleotides agree with TRBD2. Unmatched junction bases numbered 6, after V lost 3 bases and J lost 3 bases. The germline gives CDR1 SNHLY, CDR2 FYNNEI. This CDR3 region has 16 residues. This CDR3 is CASSEGSGGIYNEQFF. The CDR3 DNA reads TGTGCCAGCAGTGAGGGTAGCGGGGGAATCTACAATGAGCAGTTCTTC.